The 7 T cell receptor beta chains below come from one sample, sequenced in a study of regulatory T cells in long-lasting Graves disease. Time point of the sample: persistent/refractory GD, antithyroid drugs over 5 years with positive TRAb. With RNA extracted from PBMCs as input, the TCR library was made. For TCR beta, libraries came from iRepertoire HTBI primers and Arm-PCR of CDR3 regions. TCRdb redid the calling of the multiplex PCR reads with MiXCR, one entry per CDR3 protein. The repertoire holds about 290,000 distinct CDR3 sequences, with around 23% as singletons. Sequencing was performed on peripheral blood mononuclear cells (PBMCs), taken when the disease was refractory, from a patient treated with antithyroid drugs. These receptors were obtained from a female donor with Graves disease.

This clonotype was observed once. Just one base apart from a much larger clone, this may be a read error. The CDR3 region is CASRALGYEQYF. In DNA, the CDR3 is TGTGCCAGCAGGGCCCTTGGGTACGAGCAGTACTTC. The rearrangement joins TRBV28 to TRBJ2-7, with D unclear. The germline V gene has CDR1 MDHEN and CDR2 SYDVKM. CDR3 length: 12 residues. Trimming took off 6 bases at V and 4 bases at J, with 10 bases between the two ends. The variable domain in full, completed from reference TRBV28 and TRBJ2-7, reads DVKVTQSSRYLVKRTGEKVFLECVQDMDHENMFWYRQDPGLGLRLIYFSYDVKMKEKGDIPEGYSVSREKKERFSLILESASTNQTSMYLCASRALGYEQYFGPGTRLTVT.

The V call is TRBV9, the J call TRBJ1-3, with D possibly being TRBD1 (5 bases). V lost 2 bases and J lost 0, with 9 bases in between. This CDR3 contains 15 residues. Germline loops: CDR1 SGDLS, CDR2 YYNGEE. CDR3 sequence (DNA): TGTGCCAGCAGCGTGGACAAGTACTCTGGAAACACCATATATTTT. Amino acids: CASSVDKYSGNTIYF.

V gene TRBV28 combines with J gene TRBJ2-7; no reliable D call. CDR1 and CDR2 (germline): MDHEN, SYDVKM. The V end lost 6 bases, the J end lost 6 bases, and 21 bases lay between the germline ends. The CDR3 is made up of 15 amino acids. CDR3 protein: CASSIPRIIETEQYF. DNA of the CDR3: TGTGCCAGCAGCATCCCGAGAATTATCGAAACCGAGCAGTACTTC.

This clonotype has a count of ten or more. This chain links TRBV2 with TRBJ2-5, with D perhaps being TRBD1 or TRBD2 (5 bases each). Germline V gene lookup returns CDR1 SNHLY and CDR2 FYNNEI. The CDR3 length is 14 residues. The ends were cut back, 3 bases at V and 5 bases at J, with 13 bases in the middle. CDR3 DNA: TGTGCCAGCAGTGACACCGGGGCTGGGGAGACCCAGTACTTC. Translating it yields CASSDTGAGETQYF.

This clonotype was picked up a small number of times. This sequence joins TRBV29-1 and TRBJ2-7, with TRBD1 matching over 7 bases. After removal of 4 bases from V and 4 bases from J, the junction contained 4 bases not matched to a gene. CDR3 length: 12 amino acids. CDR1 and CDR2 (germline): SQVTM, ANQGSEA. The CDR3 nucleotides are TGCAGCGTTGTACAGGGGAATTACGAGCAGTACTTC. Translation gives CSVVQGNYEQYF.

This clonotype was counted between two and nine times. In DNA form, the CDR3 reads TGTGCCAGCAGTAAGGAAGTGGGACTAGTGGGAGAGACCTACGAGCAGTACTTC. Its translation is CASSKEVGLVGETYEQYF. The J gene is TRBJ2-7, the V gene TRBV9; 8 bases map to TRBD2. The CDR3 sequence is 18 residues long. The germline V gene has CDR1 SGDLS and CDR2 YYNGEE. With 5 bases clipped from V and 2 bases from J, the junction kept 18 bases outside the gene matches.

This clonotype was seen ten or more times. The chain employs TRBV12-3 or TRBV12-4 and TRBJ2-4, with D possibly TRBD1 on 8 matching bases. The CDR3 is 13 residues long. The V end was cut by 4 bases, the J end by 9 bases, with 13 bases between. In DNA form, the CDR3 reads TGTGCCAGCAGTTCCTACAGGGGGGGCATTCAGTACTTC. Encoded protein: CASSSYRGGIQYF.